The next 27 T cell receptor beta chains were all read from a single sample in a study of shared clonotypes between healthy human individuals. Repertoires were generated with immunoSEQ multiplex PCR, while TCRdb's copy carries only in-frame clones and drops some. The sample holds some 2,400,000 clones; nearly 97% are singletons and the top ten take approximately 0.13%. The source material was naive CD4+ T cells sorted from blood. Subset noted: CD45RA+ positively selected. The receptors come from a man aged 18-30 years in good health.

This clone was counted a few times. The junction departs from germline at one end; a sequencing error may be responsible. The chain employs TRBV29-1 and TRBJ2-7, with a tentative D call TRBD2 (6 bases). Per germline, CDR1 SQVTM and CDR2 ANQGSEA. This CDR3 is 12 amino acids long. CDR3 sequence: CSVDAGSSEQYF. For the CDR3, the DNA is TGCAGCGTTGATGCGGGGTCCTCCGAGCAGTACTTC.

The V and J genes are TRBV6-5 and TRBJ1-1; D possibly corresponds to TRBD1 (6 bases). Looked up from germline, CDR1 is MNHEY and CDR2 is SVGAGI. CDR3 length: 15 residues. Trimming left V 5 bases short and J 0 bases short, with 13 bases between. CDR3 in DNA: TGTGCCAGCAGTACCAACAGGGTCATGAACACTGAAGCTTTCTTT. The encoded protein is CASSTNRVMNTEAFF.

The chain links TRBV6-1 to TRBJ2-1, with 8 bases identical to TRBD2. The V and J ends lost 8 bases and 1 base, in that order; junction bases with no gene match: 7. The CDR3 is 15 residues long. Germline values: CDR1 MNHNS, CDR2 SASEGT. CDR3: CASFGGATSYNEQFF. The CDR3 nucleotides are TGTGCCAGCTTCGGGGGGGCTACGTCCTACAATGAGCAGTTCTTC.

The rearrangement links TRBV10-3 to TRBJ1-6, with 7 nucleotides matching TRBD1. Germline V lookup: CDR1 ENHRY, CDR2 SYGVKD. V lost 6 bases and J lost 8; bases outside the gene matches: 19. The CDR3 extends over 18 amino acids. CDR3 in amino acids: CAIRGGAEQGMIYSPLHF. Here the CDR3 DNA reads TGTGCCATCAGAGGGGGGGCCGAACAGGGGATGATCTATTCACCCCTCCACTTT.

The chain has TRBV6-1 and TRBJ2-3; 10 positions agree with TRBD2. In germline, CDR1 is MNHNS, CDR2 SASEGT. The V and J ends lost 4 bases and 2 bases, in that order; junction bases with no gene match: 9. This CDR3 spans 17 amino acids. This CDR3 reads CASSALAGDSTTDTQYF. DNA for the CDR3: TGTGCCAGCAGTGCCCTAGCGGGGGACTCGACCACAGATACGCAGTATTTT.

On this clone: Other DNA sequences in this sample translate to the same CDR3. This chain joins TRBV6-5 and TRBJ1-4, with 10 bases matching TRBD1. The J segment lost 6 bases and the V segment lost 0 bases, leaving 1 base of the junction unmatched. The germline CDR1 and CDR2 sequences are MNHEY and SVGAGI. The CDR3 covers 15 residues. The CDR3 spells CASSYSGTGDEKLFF. CDR3 nucleotide sequence: TGTGCCAGCAGTTACTCCGGGACAGGGGATGAAAAACTGTTTTTT.

CDR3 amino acids: CASSVGDYLTGELFF. For the CDR3, the DNA is TGTGCCAGCAGCGTAGGGGACTACCTCACCGGGGAGCTGTTTTTT. The chain employs TRBV9 and TRBJ2-2; 7 nucleotides align to TRBD2. V lost 0 bases to trimming and J lost 4 bases; unmatched junction nucleotides: 3. The CDR3 runs to 15 residues. Per the germline V gene, CDR1 is SGDLS and CDR2 is YYNGEE. The variable domain in full, completed from reference TRBV9 and TRBJ2-2, reads DSGVTQTPKHLITATGQRVTLRCSPRSGDLSVYWYQQSLDQGLQFLIQYYNGEERAKGNILERFSAQQFPDLHSELNLSSLELGDSALYFCASSVGDYLTGELFFGEGSRLTVL.

The chain recombines TRBV6-5 with TRBJ1-2, with D perhaps matching TRBD1 (5 bases). The CDR3 has 14 residues. The V gene's germline CDR1 is MNHEY and CDR2 SVGAGI. V was clipped by 4 bases and J by 4 bases, with 13 bases between them. CDR3: CASSSSRGSYGYTF. DNA of the CDR3: TGTGCCAGCAGTTCTTCAAGGGGTAGCTATGGCTACACCTTC.

The chain joins TRBV7-2 to TRBJ1-1; a possible D gene is TRBD1 (6 bases). The V end lost 1 base, the J end lost 1 base, and 10 bases lay between the germline ends. Germline CDR1 reads SGHTA; CDR2 reads FQGNSA. The CDR3 sequence is 15 residues long. The CDR3 here is CASSLGGAQNTEAFF. The CDR3 DNA is TGTGCCAGCAGCTTAGGGGGGGCCCAGAACACTGAAGCTTTCTTT. Full variable domain (rest looked up from reference TRBV7-2 and TRBJ1-1): GAGVSQSPSNKVTEKGKDVELRCDPISGHTALYWYRQSLGQGLEFLIYFQGNSAPDKSGLPSDRFSAERTGGSVSTLTIQRTQQEDSAVYLCASSLGGAQNTEAFFGQGTRLTVV.

The chain joins TRBV6-1 to TRBJ2-5; D unclear. This CDR3 spans 13 amino acids. Germline CDR1 and CDR2: MNHNS and SASEGT. Trimming removed 4 bases at V and 2 bases at J, with 8 bases between. The CDR3 loop is CASSGLAQETQYF. CDR3 nucleotides: TGTGCCAGCAGTGGGTTAGCTCAAGAGACCCAGTACTTC.

The chain links TRBV7-2 to TRBJ2-1, with D hard to call. Germline CDR1 and CDR2: SGHTA and FQGNSA. V lost 7 bases to trimming and J lost 0 bases, with 10 bases between them. The CDR3 is 14 residues long. The CDR3 nucleotides are TGTGCCAGCAAGGCTAGGAGCTCCTACAATGAGCAGTTCTTC. Translated: CASKARSSYNEQFF.

V gene TRBV30 combines with J gene TRBJ1-3, with D unresolved. Germline CDR1 and CDR2: GTSNPN and SVGIG (reference sequence). The V and J ends lost 1 base and 1 base respectively, with 11 bases between them. The CDR3 extends over 15 amino acids. In DNA form, the CDR3 reads TGTGCCTGGAGTGCCACCATTGTTTCTGGAAACACCATATATTTT. Residues: CAWSATIVSGNTIYF.

This sequence joins TRBV9 and TRBJ1-5; D remains unclear. The germline CDR1 and CDR2 sequences are SGDLS and YYNGEE. This CDR3 spans 15 amino acids. V lost 1 base to trimming and J lost 3 bases, with 11 bases between them. The CDR3 DNA follows: TGTGCCAGCAGCGTATCTGGCAGATACAATCAGCCCCAGCATTTT. This codes for CASSVSGRYNQPQHF.

The CDR3, as DNA: TGCGCCAGCAGCACCGACAGGGCTGTTGAGCAGTTCTTC. It yields the protein CASSTDRAVEQFF. The rearrangement links TRBV5-1 to TRBJ2-1, with 7 bases that match TRBD1. Looked up from germline, CDR1 is SGHRS and CDR2 is YFSETQ. The CDR3 consists of 13 residues. The ends lost 4 bases at V and 9 bases at J; junction bases unmatched: 7. The full variable domain, rest sourced from reference TRBV5-1 and TRBJ2-1, is KAGVTQTPRYLIKTRGQQVTLSCSPISGHRSVSWYQQTPGQGLQFLFEYFSETQRNKGNFPGRFSGRQFSNSRSEMNVSTLELGDSALYLCASSTDRAVEQFFGPGTRLTVL.

The rearrangement uses TRBV28 and TRBJ1-5, with D unclear. Trimming cost V 1 base and J 6 bases, with 4 bases left between them. The CDR3 totals 12 residues. Germline V gene lookup returns CDR1 MDHEN and CDR2 SYDVKM. The CDR3 region has the DNA TGTGCCAGCAGTTTATCTATTCAGCCCCAGCATTTT. It translates to CASSLSIQPQHF.

The genes are TRBV30 and TRBJ1-2; tentative D call: TRBD1 (5 bases). The germline gives CDR1 GTSNPN, CDR2 SVGIG (reference sequence). The ends were cut back, 0 bases at V and 5 bases at J, with 16 bases in the middle. CDR3 length equals 15 residues. Written as DNA, the CDR3 is TGTGCCTGGAGTGTACTCTCAGGGAAAGGTTATGGCTACACCTTC. The encoded protein is CAWSVLSGKGYGYTF.

The chain has TRBV11-3 and TRBJ2-3; TRBD1 matches at 8 bases. From germline, CDR1 is SGHNT and CDR2 YENEEA. The CDR3 totals 15 residues. The V gene end was trimmed by 5 bases and the J gene end by 6 bases; junction bases not matched to a gene: 10. This CDR3 is CASSLGQGVSDTQYF. The CDR3 coding sequence is TGTGCCAGCAGCCTCGGACAGGGAGTATCGGATACGCAGTATTTT.

The genes are TRBV2 and TRBJ2-7, with D perhaps TRBD2 (6 bases). Trimming stripped 7 bases from V and 6 bases from J, with 22 bases between. CDR1 and CDR2 from the germline V gene are SNHLY and FYNNEI. The CDR3 contains 15 residues. CDR3 bases: TGTGCCAGCAAGGCTAGCGAGGCCGGGGCTTCCGAGCAGTACTTC. Translation gives CASKASEAGASEQYF.

The J gene is TRBJ2-7, the V gene TRBV19; 9 positions match TRBD1. This CDR3 region has 15 residues. Germline CDR1 LNHDA, CDR2 SQIVND (reference sequence). The trim removed 5 bases at V and 2 bases at J, leaving 7 bases unmatched. The CDR3 DNA follows: TGTGCCAGTAGTGCCACCGGGACAGGGACCTACGAGCAGTACTTC. Residues: CASSATGTGTYEQYF.

This rearrangement joins TRBV19 to TRBJ2-5, with 8 bases lining up with TRBD1. Germline V gene sequence: CDR1 LNHDA, CDR2 SQIVND (reference sequence). With 3 bases clipped from V and 4 bases from J, the junction kept 4 bases outside the gene matches. CDR3 length equals 14 residues. DNA for the CDR3: TGTGCCAGTAGTATTACCGACAGGGGAGAGACCCAGTACTTC. Translated: CASSITDRGETQYF.

The CDR3 is CAISDPGAPSYGYTF. The CDR3 coding sequence is TGTGCCATCAGTGATCCGGGGGCCCCCAGCTATGGCTACACCTTC. The rearrangement links TRBV10-3 to TRBJ1-2; a possible D gene is TRBD1 (6 bases). V lost 3 bases and J lost 4, with 15 bases in between. This CDR3 is 15 amino acids long. Germline V gene sequence: CDR1 ENHRY, CDR2 SYGVKD.

A remark on this clone: The sample contains more than one DNA sequence encoding this CDR3. The chain is built from TRBV18 and TRBJ1-3; D unclear. Germline V CDR1 and CDR2: KGHSH, LQKENI. Between the trimmed V and J ends, which lost 2 bases and 2 bases, there was a span of 4 bases. The CDR3 totals 13 residues. CDR3 DNA sequence: TGTGCCAGCTCACCAGGGGCTGGAAACACCATATATTTT. Protein: CASSPGAGNTIYF.

This chain connects TRBV18 to TRBJ1-1; 9 bases fit TRBD1. Germline V lookup: CDR1 KGHSH, CDR2 LQKENI. CDR3 length equals 16 residues. V shed 0 bases and J 2 bases; nucleotides not matched to a gene: 4. CDR3 sequence reads: CASSPPGQGSNTEAFF. CDR3 DNA sequence: TGTGCCAGCTCACCACCGGGACAGGGAAGCAACACTGAAGCTTTCTTT.

V and J are TRBV11-2 and TRBJ1-1; D is ambiguous. CDR1 is SGHAT, CDR2 FQNNGV, per germline. The CDR3 is made up of 13 amino acids. Trimming shortened V by 0 bases and J by 9 bases, and 11 bases separated the two germline ends. CDR3 sequence: CASSLDPTHKAFF. CDR3 DNA sequence: TGTGCCAGCAGCTTAGACCCAACCCATAAAGCTTTCTTT.

This chain links TRBV6-6 with TRBJ2-2, with 8 positions matching TRBD1. V trimming: 7 bases; J trimming: 1 base; junction bases outside the gene matches: 8. Germline assignment: CDR1 MNHNY and CDR2 SVGAGI (reference sequence). CDR3 length: 16 residues. The CDR3 coding sequence is TGTGCCAGCAAGACAGGGGAGTGGGGGAACACCGGGGAGCTGTTTTTT. The encoded protein is CASKTGEWGNTGELFF.

The genes are TRBV7-2 and TRBJ2-4; D gene unclear. CDR1 is SGHTA and CDR2 is FQGNSA in the germline V gene. The length of the CDR3 is 16 residues. V dropped 5 bases and J dropped 3 bases, with 17 bases sitting between them. In DNA, the CDR3 is TGTGCCAGCAGCGCGGCCTCTTCCTTCCGCAAAAACATTCAGTACTTC. Translating it yields CASSAASSFRKNIQYF.

The rearrangement uses TRBV19 and TRBJ2-7; no firm D call. V was clipped by 3 bases and J by 2 bases, with 14 bases between them. Looked up from germline, CDR1 is LNHDA and CDR2 is SQIVND (reference sequence). This CDR3 has 15 amino acids. The CDR3 DNA reads TGTGCCAGTAGTATTAGTGGGGTTCCGCCCTACGAGCAGTACTTC. Its protein is CASSISGVPPYEQYF. Based on the CDR3 plus reference TRBV19 and TRBJ2-7, the full variable domain is DGGITQSPKYLFRKEGQNVTLSCEQNLNHDAMYWYRQDPGQGLRLIYYSQIVNDFQKGDIAEGYSVSREKKESFPLTVTSAQKNPTAFYLCASSISGVPPYEQYFGPGTRLTVT.